Presented here are 21 T cell receptor beta chains from one specimen sequenced in a study of blood T cell repertoires in COVID-19. TCRdb keeps only in-frame clones here, not all; method: immunoSEQ multiplex PCR. The table shows 75,000 or so clones, with 80% occurring only once. Sequenced material: peripheral blood. The receptor source for this set is a man in his 60s with active or convalescent COVID-19.

The chain carries TRBV10-3 and TRBJ2-7, with TRBD2 as a possible D gene (5 bases). V was pared by 4 bases and J by 2 bases, with 12 bases between. This CDR3 has 14 amino acids. In germline, CDR1 is ENHRY, CDR2 SYGVKD. CDR3 residues: CAISVGGGTYEQYF. Here the CDR3 DNA reads TGTGCCATCAGTGTGGGCGGAGGAACCTACGAGCAGTACTTC.

The CDR3 DNA sequence: TGTGCCAGCAGCAGAAATAGCGGGGTACAAGAGACCCAGTACTTC. Its translation is CASSRNSGVQETQYF. The rearrangement uses TRBV6-2 or TRBV6-3 and TRBJ2-5, with 8 bases aligning to TRBD2. Germline loops: CDR1 MNHEY, CDR2 SVGEGT. J gave up 2 bases and V 6 bases, and 8 bases lay outside the gene matches. CDR3 length: 15 amino acids.

V gene TRBV30 combines with J gene TRBJ1-3; no firm D call. The CDR3 covers 14 residues. V was pared by 0 bases and J by 4 bases, with 10 bases between. Germline loops: CDR1 GTSNPN, CDR2 SVGIG (reference sequence). The CDR3 region is CAWSVDGFGNTIYF. The CDR3 DNA reads as TGTGCCTGGAGTGTCGACGGGTTCGGAAACACCATATATTTT. The whole variable domain, remainder taken from reference TRBV30 and TRBJ1-3, is SQTIHQWPATLVQPVGSPLSLECTVEGTSNPNLYWYRQAAGRGLQLLFYSVGIGQISSEVPQNLSASRPQDRQFILSSKKLLLSDSGFYLCAWSVDGFGNTIYFGEGSWLTVV.

The chain uses TRBV19 and TRBJ1-2; TRBD1 is a possible D gene (6 bases). Trimming took 7 bases from V and 2 from J, leaving 14 bases between them. This CDR3 has 14 amino acids. Germline assignment: CDR1 LNHDA and CDR2 SQIVND (reference sequence). The CDR3 sequence: CASTRTALNYGYTF. DNA of the CDR3: TGTGCCAGTACACGGACAGCGCTGAACTATGGCTACACCTTC.

V and J are TRBV27 and TRBJ2-3; TRBD1 might be the D (7 bases). The length of the CDR3 is 15 residues. Trimming pared 5 bases from V and 1 base from J, leaving 13 bases between. Germline CDR1 MNHEY, CDR2 SMNVEV (reference sequence). The CDR3 region is CASSPGRGGTDTQYF. As DNA, the CDR3 is TGTGCCAGCAGTCCCGGCAGGGGGGGCACAGATACGCAGTATTTT.

This clone occurred a few times. The chain is built from TRBV27 and TRBJ1-1, with D hard to call. Germline values: CDR1 MNHEY, CDR2 SMNVEV (reference sequence). Trimming removed 6 bases at V and 5 bases at J, with 16 bases between. CDR3 length: 14 amino acids. The CDR3 reads CASSPAATWTEAFF. The CDR3 DNA sequence: TGTGCCAGCAGCCCAGCGGCCACATGGACTGAAGCTTTCTTT.

The genes are TRBV2 and TRBJ2-1, with 7 bases matching TRBD1. The germline V gene encodes CDR1 SNHLY and CDR2 FYNNEI. J gave up 6 bases and V 8 bases, and 16 bases lay outside the gene matches. The CDR3 runs 16 residues. This CDR3 reads CASLLGGAVAGNEQFF. The DNA for the CDR3 is TGTGCCAGCCTGCTAGGGGGCGCTGTCGCCGGCAATGAGCAGTTCTTC.

The chain couples TRBV11-2 to TRBJ2-7; D gene ambiguous. Trimming pared 3 bases from V and 1 base from J, leaving 10 bases between. The CDR3 covers 14 residues. Germline CDR1 SGHAT, CDR2 FQNNGV. The CDR3 DNA reads TGTGCCAGCAGCTTTAGGCAGGCATCCTACGAGCAGTACTTC. Amino acids: CASSFRQASYEQYF. The full variable domain, in which reference TRBV11-2 and TRBJ2-7 provide the parts outside the CDR3, is EAGVAQSPRYKIIEKRQSVAFWCNPISGHATLYWYQQILGQGPKLLIQFQNNGVVDDSQLPKDRFSAERLKGVDSTLKIQPAKLEDSAVYLCASSFRQASYEQYFGPGTRLTVT.

This chain joins TRBV29-1 and TRBJ2-6, with 11 bases that match TRBD1. Germline-derived CDR1 and CDR2 are SQVTM and ANQGSEA. CDR3 length: 16 residues. The junction had 5 bases not matched to a gene; V was cut back by 6 bases and J by 1 base. The CDR3 region has the DNA TGCAGCGTGAAGGGGACAGGGGGATCTGGGGCCAACGTCCTGACTTTC. As protein: CSVKGTGGSGANVLTF.

The V call is TRBV18, the J call TRBJ2-7; D is ambiguous. This CDR3 spans 14 amino acids. V shed 6 bases and J shed 0 bases, with 12 bases lying between them. Germline V gives CDR1 KGHSH, CDR2 LQKENI. The CDR3 region is CASSPWADSYEQYF. CDR3 in DNA: TGTGCCAGCTCCCCATGGGCCGACTCCTACGAGCAGTACTTC.

The chain carries TRBV11-2 and TRBJ2-7, with 11 bases aligning to TRBD1. Germline V gene lookup returns CDR1 SGHAT and CDR2 FQNNGV. CDR3 length equals 16 residues. V lost 4 bases, J lost 5 bases, and 10 bases stayed unmatched. CDR3 sequence reads: CASSWHTGTGGNEQYF. The CDR3 nucleotides are TGTGCCAGCAGCTGGCATACCGGGACAGGGGGTAACGAGCAGTACTTC.

The chain combines TRBV30 with TRBJ1-1; no reliable D call. The length of the CDR3 is 13 residues. The germline V and J ends were trimmed by 0 bases and 2 bases, with 7 bases remaining between them. Per germline, CDR1 GTSNPN and CDR2 SVGIG (reference sequence). The CDR3 DNA follows: TGTGCCTGGAGTGTAATTCATAACACTGAAGCTTTCTTT. Translation gives CAWSVIHNTEAFF.

The chain employs TRBV7-9 and TRBJ1-6, with a weak D call TRBD1 (6 bases). CDR3 length equals 14 residues. V lost 6 bases, J lost 9 bases, and 15 bases lay in between. Germline V gene sequence: CDR1 SEHNR, CDR2 FQNEAQ (reference sequence). The CDR3 coding sequence is TGTGCCAGCAGTGCCGGGACAACTGGTTCACCCCTCCACTTT. Amino acids: CASSAGTTGSPLHF.

The chain recombines TRBV11-2 with TRBJ2-1; 10 positions match TRBD2. This CDR3 has 16 amino acids. The germline V gene encodes CDR1 SGHAT and CDR2 FQNNGV. V shed 3 bases and J 10 bases; nucleotides not matched to a gene: 12. CDR3 loop: CASSFRTSGHVHEQFF. In DNA form, the CDR3 reads TGTGCCAGCAGCTTCCGGACTAGCGGACACGTGCACGAGCAGTTCTTC.

This chain links TRBV7-9 with TRBJ1-5; no firm D call. Trimming shortened V by 5 bases and J by 2 bases, and 13 bases separated the two germline ends. This CDR3 contains 15 residues. Germline values: CDR1 SEHNR, CDR2 FQNEAQ (reference sequence). CDR3 amino acids: CASSPSGSGNQPQHF. CDR3 bases: TGTGCCAGCAGCCCCAGCGGGTCTGGCAATCAGCCCCAGCATTTT.

The chain combines TRBV19 with TRBJ1-5; 7 bases line up with TRBD1. The CDR3 has 13 amino acids. The ends lost 7 bases at V and 10 bases at J; junction bases unmatched: 10. Germline V lookup: CDR1 LNHDA, CDR2 SQIVND (reference sequence). In DNA, the CDR3 is TGTGCCAGTAACCCATCCAGGGGGGAACCCCAGCATTTT. This sequence encodes CASNPSRGEPQHF.

This chain connects TRBV7-3 to TRBJ2-5, with 11 bases aligning to TRBD2. The CDR3 totals 17 residues. Per germline, CDR1 SGHTA and CDR2 FQGTGA. The trim removed 5 bases at V and 5 bases at J, leaving 13 bases unmatched. CDR3 bases: TGTGCCAGCAGCCGGGGGACTAGCGGTTCCTTTGGGGAGACCCAGTACTTC. Amino acid sequence: CASSRGTSGSFGETQYF.

The chain recombines TRBV27 with TRBJ2-7; 7 bases align to TRBD2. This CDR3 region has 16 residues. With V trimmed by 3 bases and J by 0 bases, 8 bases remained unmatched. Germline CDR1 reads MNHEY; CDR2 reads SMNVEV (reference sequence). In nucleotides, the CDR3 is TGTGCCAGCAGTTTCGCGTCTGGGACTAACTCCTACGAGCAGTACTTC. Translation gives CASSFASGTNSYEQYF.

V is TRBV3-1 (or the pseudogene TRBV3-2) and J is TRBJ2-5, with D tentatively TRBD1 (6 bases). In germline, CDR1 is LGHDT, CDR2 YNNKEL (reference sequence). V was clipped by 2 bases and J by 2 bases, with 12 bases between them. The CDR3 contains 15 residues. The CDR3 DNA follows: TGTGCCAGCAGCCAAAGACAGGTGCTTCAAGAGACCCAGTACTTC. It specifies CASSQRQVLQETQYF.

This clone was observed once. The V call is TRBV11-2, the J call TRBJ1-1; D may be TRBD1 (6 bases). This CDR3 contains 16 residues. In germline, CDR1 is SGHAT, CDR2 FQNNGV. V was trimmed by 1 base and J by 6 bases, leaving 18 bases between them. Written as DNA, the CDR3 is TGTGCCAGCAGCTTAGGTTTGGGGGCGTTTAAGGCTGAAGCTTTCTTT. Protein sequence: CASSLGLGAFKAEAFF.

The chain uses TRBV25-1 and TRBJ2-1; 11 bases line up with TRBD1. The germline V gene has CDR1 MGHDK and CDR2 SYGVNS. This CDR3 comprises 17 residues. With V trimmed by 6 bases and J by 7 bases, 14 bases remained unmatched. This CDR3 reads CASSTPGQGERLNEQFF. The CDR3 DNA reads TGTGCCAGCAGCACTCCGGGACAGGGGGAACGATTGAATGAGCAGTTCTTC.